This TCR beta chain is from a study of blood T cells in healthy people across ages. Study-wide points: A roughly linear fall in TCR beta diversity per million T cells was seen with increasing age.

This clonotype came up a few times. Its antigen is as yet unknown. For the second PCR, which ran for roughly 6 to 11 cycles, a sample-barcoded 5' primer and a J-beta primer mix were used. Through a template-switch adaptor with 12 random nucleotides, each cDNA molecule received a tag. Each CDR3 protein gets one entry after TCRdb re-called the 5' RACE reads with MiXCR. This sample has some 1.4 million distinct CDR3 sequences, with 42% found just once. The receptor comes from a woman aged 18 to 35 in good health. Sequencing used blood.

As DNA, the CDR3 is TGTGCCACCGGGCAGAACAATCAGCCCCAGCATTTT. Its translation: CATGQNNQPQHF. The chain is built from TRBV24-1 and TRBJ1-5; D gene unclear. The germline V gene encodes CDR1 KGHDR and CDR2 SFDVKD. The CDR3 loop spans 12 amino acids. Between the trimmed V and J ends, which lost 9 bases and 3 bases, there was a span of 8 bases.